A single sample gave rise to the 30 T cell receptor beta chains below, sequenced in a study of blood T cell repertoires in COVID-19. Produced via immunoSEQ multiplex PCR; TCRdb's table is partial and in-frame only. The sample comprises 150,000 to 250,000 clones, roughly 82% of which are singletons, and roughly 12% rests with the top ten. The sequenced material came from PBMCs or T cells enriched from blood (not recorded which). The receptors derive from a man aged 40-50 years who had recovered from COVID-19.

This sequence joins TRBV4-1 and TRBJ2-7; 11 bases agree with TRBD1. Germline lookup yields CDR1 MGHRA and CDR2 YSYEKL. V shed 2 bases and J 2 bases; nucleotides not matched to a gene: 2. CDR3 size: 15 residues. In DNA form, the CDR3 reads TGCGCCAGCAGCCAAACGGGACAGGGGGCCTACGAGCAGTACTTC. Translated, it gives CASSQTGQGAYEQYF.

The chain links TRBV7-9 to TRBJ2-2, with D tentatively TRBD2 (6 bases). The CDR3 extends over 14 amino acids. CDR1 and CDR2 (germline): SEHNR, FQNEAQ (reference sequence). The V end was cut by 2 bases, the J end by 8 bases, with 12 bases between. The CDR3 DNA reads TGTGCCAGCAGCTTATCGGGGGTATCGGGGGAGCTGTTTTTT. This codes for CASSLSGVSGELFF.

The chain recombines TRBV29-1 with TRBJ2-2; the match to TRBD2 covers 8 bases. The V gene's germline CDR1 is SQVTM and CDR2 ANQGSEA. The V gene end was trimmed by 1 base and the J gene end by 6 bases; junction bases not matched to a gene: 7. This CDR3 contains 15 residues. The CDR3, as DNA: TGCAGCGTTGAAGGGCGGGGGGAGTTACCCGGGGAGCTGTTTTTT. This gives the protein CSVEGRGELPGELFF.

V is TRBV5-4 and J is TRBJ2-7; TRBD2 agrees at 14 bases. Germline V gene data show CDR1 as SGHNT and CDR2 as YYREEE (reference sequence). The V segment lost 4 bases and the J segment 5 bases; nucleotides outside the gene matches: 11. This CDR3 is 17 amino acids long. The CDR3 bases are TGTGCCAGCAGCCCGGGGACTAGCGGGAGCAAGGTGGACGAGCAGTACGTC. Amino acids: CASSPGTSGSKVDEQYV.

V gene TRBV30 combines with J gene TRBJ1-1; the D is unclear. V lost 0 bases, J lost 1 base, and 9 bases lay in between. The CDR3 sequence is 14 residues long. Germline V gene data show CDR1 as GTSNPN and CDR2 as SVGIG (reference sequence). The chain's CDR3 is CAWSVTAANTEAFF. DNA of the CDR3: TGTGCCTGGAGTGTAACGGCGGCGAACACTGAAGCTTTCTTT.

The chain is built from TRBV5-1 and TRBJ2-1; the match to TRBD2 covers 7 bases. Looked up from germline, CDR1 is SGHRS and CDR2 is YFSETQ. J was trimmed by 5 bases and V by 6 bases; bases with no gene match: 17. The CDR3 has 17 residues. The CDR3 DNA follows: TGCGCCAGCACCTTCGGTGGAAGGGGAGGGCCCAACAATGAGCAGTTCTTC. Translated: CASTFGGRGGPNNEQFF.

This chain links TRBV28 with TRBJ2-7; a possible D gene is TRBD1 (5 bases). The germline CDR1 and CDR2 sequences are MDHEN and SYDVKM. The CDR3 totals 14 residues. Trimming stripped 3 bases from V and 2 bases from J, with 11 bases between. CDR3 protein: CASSFFQGAYEQYF. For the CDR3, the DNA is TGTGCCAGCAGTTTTTTCCAGGGCGCCTACGAGCAGTACTTC.

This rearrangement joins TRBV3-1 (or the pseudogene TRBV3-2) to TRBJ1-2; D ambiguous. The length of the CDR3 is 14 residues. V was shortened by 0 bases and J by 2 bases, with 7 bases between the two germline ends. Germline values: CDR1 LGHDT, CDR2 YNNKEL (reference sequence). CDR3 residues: CASSQDRGNYGYTF. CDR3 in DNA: TGTGCCAGCAGCCAAGATAGAGGGAACTATGGCTACACCTTC.

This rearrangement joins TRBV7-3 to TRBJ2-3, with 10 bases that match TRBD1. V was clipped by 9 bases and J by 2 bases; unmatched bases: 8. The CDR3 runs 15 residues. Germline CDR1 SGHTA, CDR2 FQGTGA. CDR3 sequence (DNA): TGTGCCAGAGACCGGGACAGGGGAGACACAGATACGCAGTATTTT. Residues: CARDRDRGDTDTQYF.

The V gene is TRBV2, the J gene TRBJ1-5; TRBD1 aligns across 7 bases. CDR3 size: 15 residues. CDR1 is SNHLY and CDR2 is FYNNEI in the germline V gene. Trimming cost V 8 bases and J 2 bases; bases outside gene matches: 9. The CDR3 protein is CASLKEGAGNQPQHF. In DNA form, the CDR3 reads TGTGCCAGCCTGAAGGAGGGGGCGGGCAATCAGCCCCAGCATTTT.

CDR3 sequence (DNA): TGTGCCAGCAGCCCTCAGAGGGGGCAGGGGCCCCTCCACTTT. Translating it yields CASSPQRGQGPLHF. The chain links TRBV6-2 or TRBV6-3 to TRBJ1-6; 7 nucleotides align to TRBD1. This CDR3 region has 14 residues. Germline V gene sequence: CDR1 MNHEY, CDR2 SVGEGT. The ends lost 6 bases at V and 13 bases at J; junction bases unmatched: 12.

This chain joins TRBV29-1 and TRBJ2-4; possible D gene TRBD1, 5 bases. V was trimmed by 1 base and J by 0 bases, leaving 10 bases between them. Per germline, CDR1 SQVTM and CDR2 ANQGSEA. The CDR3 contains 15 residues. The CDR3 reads CSVEGGRLAKNIQYF. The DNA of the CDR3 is TGCAGCGTTGAAGGGGGCAGATTAGCCAAAAACATTCAGTACTTC. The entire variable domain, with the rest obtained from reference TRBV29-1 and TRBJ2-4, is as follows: SAVISQKPSRDICQRGTSLTIQCQVDSQVTMMFWYRQQPGQSLTLIATANQGSEATYESGFVIDKFPISRPNLTFSTLTVSNMSPEDSSIYLCSVEGGRLAKNIQYFGAGTRLSVL.

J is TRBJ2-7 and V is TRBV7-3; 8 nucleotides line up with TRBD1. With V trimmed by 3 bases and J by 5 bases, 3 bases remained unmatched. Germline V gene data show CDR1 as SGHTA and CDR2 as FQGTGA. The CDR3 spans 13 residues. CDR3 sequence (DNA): TGTGCCAGCAGCTTGGACAGGGACCACGAGCAGTACTTC. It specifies CASSLDRDHEQYF.

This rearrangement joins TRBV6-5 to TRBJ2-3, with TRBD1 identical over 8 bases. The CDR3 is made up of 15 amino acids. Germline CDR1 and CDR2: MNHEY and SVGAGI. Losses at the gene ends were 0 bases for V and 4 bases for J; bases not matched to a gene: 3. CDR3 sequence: CASSYSGQGPDTQYF. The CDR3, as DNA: TGTGCCAGCAGTTACTCCGGACAGGGTCCAGATACGCAGTATTTT.

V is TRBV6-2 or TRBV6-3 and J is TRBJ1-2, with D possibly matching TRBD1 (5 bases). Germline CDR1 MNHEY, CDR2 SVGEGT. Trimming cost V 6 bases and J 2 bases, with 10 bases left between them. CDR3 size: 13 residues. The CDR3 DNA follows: TGTGCCAGCAGCAACAGGAACAACTATGGCTACACCTTC. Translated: CASSNRNNYGYTF.

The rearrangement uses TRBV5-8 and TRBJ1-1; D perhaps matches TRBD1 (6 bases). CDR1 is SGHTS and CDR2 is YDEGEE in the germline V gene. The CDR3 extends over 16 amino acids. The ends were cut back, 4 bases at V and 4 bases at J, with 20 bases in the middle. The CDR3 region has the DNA TGTGCCAGCAGCCCGCGGTGGGGGAAAGGGGGCACTGAAGCTTTCTTT. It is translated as CASSPRWGKGGTEAFF.

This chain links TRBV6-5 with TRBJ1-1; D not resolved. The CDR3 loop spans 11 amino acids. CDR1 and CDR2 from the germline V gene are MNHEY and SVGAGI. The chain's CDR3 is CATEYHTEAFF. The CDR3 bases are TGTGCAACAGAATACCACACTGAAGCTTTCTTT.

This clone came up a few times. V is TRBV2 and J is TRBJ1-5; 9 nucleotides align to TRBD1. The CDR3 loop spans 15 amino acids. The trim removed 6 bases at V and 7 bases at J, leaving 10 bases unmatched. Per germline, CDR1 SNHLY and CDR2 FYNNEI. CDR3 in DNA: TGTGCCAGCAGACAGGGGGGGACAGGGACCCAGCCCCAGCATTTT. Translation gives CASRQGGTGTQPQHF.

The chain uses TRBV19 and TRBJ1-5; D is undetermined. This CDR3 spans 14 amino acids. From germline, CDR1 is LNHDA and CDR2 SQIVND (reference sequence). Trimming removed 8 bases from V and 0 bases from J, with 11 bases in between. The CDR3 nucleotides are TGTGCCAGTCTCGACATTTATAGCAATCAGCCCCAGCATTTT. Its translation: CASLDIYSNQPQHF.

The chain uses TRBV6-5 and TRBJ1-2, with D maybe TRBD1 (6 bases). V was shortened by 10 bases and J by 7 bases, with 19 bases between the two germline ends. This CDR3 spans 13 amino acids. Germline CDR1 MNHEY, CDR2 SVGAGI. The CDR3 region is CATALDWGLGYTF. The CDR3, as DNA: TGTGCCACCGCGCTGGACTGGGGGCTTGGCTACACCTTC.

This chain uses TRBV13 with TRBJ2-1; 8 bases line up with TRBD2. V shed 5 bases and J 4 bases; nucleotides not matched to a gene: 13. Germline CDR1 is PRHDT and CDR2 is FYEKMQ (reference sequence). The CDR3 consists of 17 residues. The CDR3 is CASSHTQAGVGYNEQFF. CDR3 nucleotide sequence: TGTGCCAGCAGCCATACTCAAGCGGGAGTGGGATACAATGAGCAGTTCTTC.

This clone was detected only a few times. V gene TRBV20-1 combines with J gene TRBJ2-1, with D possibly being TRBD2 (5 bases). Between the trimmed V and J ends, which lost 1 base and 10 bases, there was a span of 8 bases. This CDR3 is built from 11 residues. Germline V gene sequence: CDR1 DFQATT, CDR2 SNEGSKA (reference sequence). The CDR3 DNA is TGCAGTGCTAGAGGAGGGCGCGAGCAGTTCTTC. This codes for CSARGGREQFF.

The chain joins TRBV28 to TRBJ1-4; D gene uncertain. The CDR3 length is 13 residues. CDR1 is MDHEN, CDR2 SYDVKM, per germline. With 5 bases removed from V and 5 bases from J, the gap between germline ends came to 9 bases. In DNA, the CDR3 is TGTGCCAGCAGTCTACAGCGGAATGAAAAACTGTTTTTT. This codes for CASSLQRNEKLFF.

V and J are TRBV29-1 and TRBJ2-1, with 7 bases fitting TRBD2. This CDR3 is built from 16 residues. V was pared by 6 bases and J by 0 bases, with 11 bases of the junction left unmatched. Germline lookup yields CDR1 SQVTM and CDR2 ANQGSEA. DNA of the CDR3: TGCAGCGTGGGGGATTTAGCGGGTAGCTCCTACAATGAGCAGTTCTTC. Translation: CSVGDLAGSSYNEQFF.

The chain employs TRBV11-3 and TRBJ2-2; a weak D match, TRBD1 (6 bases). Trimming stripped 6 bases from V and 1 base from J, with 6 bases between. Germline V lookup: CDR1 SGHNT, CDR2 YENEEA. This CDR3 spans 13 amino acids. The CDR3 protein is CASRDRNTGELFF. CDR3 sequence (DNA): TGTGCCAGCAGGGACAGGAACACCGGGGAGCTGTTTTTT.

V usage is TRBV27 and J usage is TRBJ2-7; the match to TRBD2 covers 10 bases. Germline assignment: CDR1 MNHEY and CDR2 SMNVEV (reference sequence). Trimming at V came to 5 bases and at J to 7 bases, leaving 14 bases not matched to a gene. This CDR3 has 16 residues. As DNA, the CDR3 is TGTGCCAGCAGTGTGAGGACTAGCGGCACCCCGAGGGAGCAGTACTTC. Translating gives CASSVRTSGTPREQYF.

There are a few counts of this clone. The CDR3: CASSGSRGQGRYGYTF. DNA of the CDR3: TGTGCCAGTAGTGGCAGCAGGGGACAGGGGCGCTATGGCTACACCTTC. V and J are TRBV19 and TRBJ1-2; 10 bases match TRBD1. The germline CDR1 and CDR2 sequences are LNHDA and SQIVND (reference sequence). The CDR3 totals 16 residues. With 5 bases clipped from V and 4 bases from J, the junction kept 10 bases outside the gene matches.

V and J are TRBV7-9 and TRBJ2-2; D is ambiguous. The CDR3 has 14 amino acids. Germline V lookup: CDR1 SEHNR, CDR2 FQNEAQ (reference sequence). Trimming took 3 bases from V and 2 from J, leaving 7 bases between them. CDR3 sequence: CASSFGGNTGELFF. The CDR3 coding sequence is TGTGCCAGCAGCTTCGGCGGTAACACCGGGGAGCTGTTTTTT.

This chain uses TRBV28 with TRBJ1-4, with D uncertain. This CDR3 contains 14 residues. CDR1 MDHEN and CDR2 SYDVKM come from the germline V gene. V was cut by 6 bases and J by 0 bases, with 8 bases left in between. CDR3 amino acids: CASSLQTTNEKLFF. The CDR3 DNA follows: TGTGCCAGCAGCCTACAGACAACTAATGAAAAACTGTTTTTT.

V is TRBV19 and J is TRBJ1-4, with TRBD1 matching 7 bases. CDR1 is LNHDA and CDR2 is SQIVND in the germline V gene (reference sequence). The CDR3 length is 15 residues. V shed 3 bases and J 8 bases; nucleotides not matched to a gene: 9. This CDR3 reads CASSIGQGVREKLFF. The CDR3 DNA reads TGTGCCAGTAGTATCGGGCAGGGGGTTCGGGAAAAACTGTTTTTT.